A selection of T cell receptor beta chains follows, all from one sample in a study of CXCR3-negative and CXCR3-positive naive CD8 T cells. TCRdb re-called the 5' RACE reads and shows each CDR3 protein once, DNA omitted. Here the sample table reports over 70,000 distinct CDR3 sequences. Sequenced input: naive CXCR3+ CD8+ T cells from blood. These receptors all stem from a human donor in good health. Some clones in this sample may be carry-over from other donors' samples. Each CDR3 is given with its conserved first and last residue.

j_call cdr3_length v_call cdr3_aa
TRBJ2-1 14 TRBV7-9 CASSLESSYNEQFF
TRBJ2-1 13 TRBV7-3 CASRDRGRDEQFF
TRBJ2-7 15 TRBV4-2 CASSQAGGGQYEQYF
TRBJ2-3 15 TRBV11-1 CASSPIPPWGDTQYF
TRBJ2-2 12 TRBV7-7 CASGSGTGELFF
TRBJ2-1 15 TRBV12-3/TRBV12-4 CASTLSGRAYNEQFF
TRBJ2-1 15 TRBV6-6 CASTASGFIRNEQFF
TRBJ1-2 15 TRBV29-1 CSVEDLRAPWLGYTF
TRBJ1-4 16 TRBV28 CASSSTRQGRLKKLFF
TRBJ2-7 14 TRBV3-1 CASPRRDSSYEQYF
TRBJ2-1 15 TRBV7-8 CASSLGGLGIEEQFF
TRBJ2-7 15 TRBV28 CASSLAGVPGPEQYF
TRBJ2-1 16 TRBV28 CASSLFTGAWYNEQFF
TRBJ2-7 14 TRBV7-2 CASSSSGHSYEQYF
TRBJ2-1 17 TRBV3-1 CASSSRRGGHALEEQFF
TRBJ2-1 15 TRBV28 CASLTPTSGTEEQFF
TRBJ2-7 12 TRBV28 CASRGRVHEQYF
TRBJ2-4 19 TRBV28 CASSLFPQDRGLTKNIQYF
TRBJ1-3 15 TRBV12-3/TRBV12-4 CASSPTTGSGNTTYF
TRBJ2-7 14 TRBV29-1 CSVTGTGETGEQYF
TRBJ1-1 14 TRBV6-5 CASSYYGGNTEAFF
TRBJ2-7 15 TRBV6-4 CASASKGEGSYEQYF
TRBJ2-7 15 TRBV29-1 CSVQRGTGETYEQYF
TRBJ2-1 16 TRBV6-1 CASSYEEDRVWIGQFF
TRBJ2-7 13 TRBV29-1 CSVEGTSPYEQYF
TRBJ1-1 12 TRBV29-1 CSVTRQNTEAFF
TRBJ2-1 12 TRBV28 CASSFDDNEQFF
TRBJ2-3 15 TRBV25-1 CASSNRDSNTDTQYF
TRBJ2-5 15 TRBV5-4 CASSPELAGEETQYF
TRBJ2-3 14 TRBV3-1 CASSQDFLTDTQYF
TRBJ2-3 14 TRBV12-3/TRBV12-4 CASSPAMERDTQYF
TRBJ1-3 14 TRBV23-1 CASRREGSGNTIYF
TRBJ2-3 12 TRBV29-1 CSVGTLTDTQYF
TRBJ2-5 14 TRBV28 CATDRGLVGETQYF
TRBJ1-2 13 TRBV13 CASSQDRAYGYTF
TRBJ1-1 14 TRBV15 CATSSPGGVAEAFF
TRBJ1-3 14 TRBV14 CASSHTGAGNTIYF
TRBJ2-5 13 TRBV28 CASSLFGQRAQYF
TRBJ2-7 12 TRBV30 CAWADGTYEQYF
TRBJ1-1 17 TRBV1 CTSSQDSRRGLRTEAFF
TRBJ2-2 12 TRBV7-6 CASSLRGGELFF
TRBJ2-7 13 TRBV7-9 CASSLGGLYEQYF
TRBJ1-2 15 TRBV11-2 CASSLLIGTAYGYTF
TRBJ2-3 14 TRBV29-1 CSVEFGIGTDTQYF
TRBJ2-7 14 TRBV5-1 CASSLLSRSYEQYF
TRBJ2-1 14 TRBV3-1 CASSHYPGTDEQFF
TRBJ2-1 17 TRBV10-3 CAIGEGPSGEWFDEQFF
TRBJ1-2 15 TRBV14 CASSQSTGGSYGYTF
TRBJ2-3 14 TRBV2 CASEGGGPGNTQYF
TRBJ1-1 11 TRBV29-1 CSCTSGAEAFF
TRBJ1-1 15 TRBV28 CASSLRGEANTEAFF
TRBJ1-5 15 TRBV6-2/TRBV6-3 CASSYEDTSNQPQHF
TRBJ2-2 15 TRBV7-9 CASSLGTGNTGELFF
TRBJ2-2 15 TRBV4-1 CASSLGTGFTGELFF